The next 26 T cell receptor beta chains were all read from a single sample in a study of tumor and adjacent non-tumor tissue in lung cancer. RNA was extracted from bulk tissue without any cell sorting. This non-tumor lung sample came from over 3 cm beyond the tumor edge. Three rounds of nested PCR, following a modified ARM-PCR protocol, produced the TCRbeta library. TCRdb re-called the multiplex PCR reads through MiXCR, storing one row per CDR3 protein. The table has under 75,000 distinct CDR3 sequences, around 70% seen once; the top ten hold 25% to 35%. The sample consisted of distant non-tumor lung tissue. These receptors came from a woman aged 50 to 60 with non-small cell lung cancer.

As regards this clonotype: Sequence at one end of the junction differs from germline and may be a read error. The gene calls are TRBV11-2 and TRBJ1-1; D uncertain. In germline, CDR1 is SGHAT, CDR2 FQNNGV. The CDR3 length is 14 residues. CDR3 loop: CATSFAGKNTKAFF. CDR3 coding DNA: TGTGCCACCAGCTTCGCAGGAAAGAACACTAAAGCTTTCTTT.

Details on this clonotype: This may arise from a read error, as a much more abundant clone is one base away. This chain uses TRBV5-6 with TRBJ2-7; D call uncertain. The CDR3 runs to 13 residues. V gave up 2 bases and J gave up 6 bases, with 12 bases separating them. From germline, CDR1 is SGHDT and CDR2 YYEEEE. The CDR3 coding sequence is TGTGCCAGCAGCTTCGGAGCTTTCGGCGAGCAGTACTTC. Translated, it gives CASSFGAFGEQYF. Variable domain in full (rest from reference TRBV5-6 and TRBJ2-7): DAGVTQSPTHLIKTRGQQVTLRCSPKSGHDTVSWYQQALGQGPQFIFQYYEEEERQRGNFPDRFSGHQFPNYSSELNVNALLLGDSALYLCASSFGAFGEQYFGPGTRLTVT.

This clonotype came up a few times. The CDR3 loop is CASSLKNTEAFF. The CDR3 DNA follows: TGTGCCAGCAGCCTCAAGAACACTGAAGCTTTCTTT. The gene calls are TRBV28 and TRBJ1-1; D gene unclear. The germline gives CDR1 MDHEN, CDR2 SYDVKM. V was shortened by 6 bases and J by 1 base, with 6 bases between the two germline ends. This CDR3 contains 12 residues.

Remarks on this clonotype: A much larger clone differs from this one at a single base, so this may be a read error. In nucleotides, the CDR3 is TGTGCCAGCAAGTCCATTACTAGCGGGTTTAGGAATGAGCAGTTCTTC. Protein product: CASKSITSGFRNEQFF. The chain recombines TRBV28 with TRBJ2-1; 9 nucleotides align to TRBD2. CDR1 is MDHEN, CDR2 SYDVKM, per germline. The CDR3 totals 16 residues. J gave up 7 bases and V 7 bases, and 14 bases lay outside the gene matches.

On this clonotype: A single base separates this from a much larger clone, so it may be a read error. The CDR3 nucleotides read TGCAGTGCTAGAGTCACCTTGGCCCCGAGAGATACGCAGTATTTT. Translating gives CSARVTLAPRDTQYF. The rearrangement uses TRBV20-1 and TRBJ2-3; D ambiguous. This CDR3 has 15 residues. CDR1 is DFQATT and CDR2 is SNEGSKA in the germline V gene (reference sequence). Trimming cost V 1 base and J 5 bases, with 16 bases left between them.

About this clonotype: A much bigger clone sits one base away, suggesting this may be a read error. The DNA of the CDR3 is TGTGCCAGCAATCCCGGACATGCTGGCCACGAGCAGTACTTC. Its protein product is CASNPGHAGHEQYF. The chain employs TRBV6-2 or TRBV6-3 and TRBJ2-7; a possible D gene is TRBD1 (5 bases). Germline values: CDR1 MNHEY, CDR2 SVGEGT. Trimming stripped 7 bases from V and 5 bases from J, with 18 bases between. The CDR3 has 14 residues.

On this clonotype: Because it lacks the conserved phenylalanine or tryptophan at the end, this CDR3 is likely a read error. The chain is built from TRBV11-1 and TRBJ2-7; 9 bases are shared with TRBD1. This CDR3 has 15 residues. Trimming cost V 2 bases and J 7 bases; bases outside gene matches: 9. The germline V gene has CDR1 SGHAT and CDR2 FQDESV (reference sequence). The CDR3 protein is CASSLRDRDEYEQYL. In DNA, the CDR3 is TGTGCCAGCAGCTTAAGGGACAGGGACGAGTATGAGCAGTACCTC.

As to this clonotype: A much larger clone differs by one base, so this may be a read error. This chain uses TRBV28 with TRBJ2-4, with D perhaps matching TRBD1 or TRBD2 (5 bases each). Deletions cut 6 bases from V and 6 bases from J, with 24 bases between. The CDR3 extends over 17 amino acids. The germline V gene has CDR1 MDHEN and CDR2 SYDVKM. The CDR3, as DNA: TGTGCCAGCAGGACCAACCCGGCGTACGGGACCAGAAACATTCAGTACTTC. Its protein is CASRTNPAYGTRNIQYF.

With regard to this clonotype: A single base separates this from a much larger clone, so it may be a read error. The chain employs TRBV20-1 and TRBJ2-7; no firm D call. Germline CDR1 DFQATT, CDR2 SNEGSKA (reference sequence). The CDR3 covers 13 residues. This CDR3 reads CIAVEDGTYEQYF. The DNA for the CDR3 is TGCATTGCTGTCGAGGACGGAACCTACGAGCAGTACTTC.

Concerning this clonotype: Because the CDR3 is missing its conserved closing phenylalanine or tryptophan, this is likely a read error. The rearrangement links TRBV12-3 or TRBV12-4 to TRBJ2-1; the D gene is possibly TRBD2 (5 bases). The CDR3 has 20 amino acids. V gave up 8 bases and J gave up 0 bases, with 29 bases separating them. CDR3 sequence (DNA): TGTGCCAGCCTCCTGGGAGTCGGCTCCTCGGCTAGAAGCTCCTACAATGAGCAGTTCTGC. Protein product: CASLLGVGSSARSSYNEQFC.

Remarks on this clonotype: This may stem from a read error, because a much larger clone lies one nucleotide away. The CDR3 sequence: CASSYGYTAGINEKLFF. The DNA for the CDR3 is TGTGCCAGCAGTTACGGGTATACAGCGGGGATTAATGAAAAACTGTTTTTT. The genes are TRBV6-6 and TRBJ1-4; no clear D. Germline CDR1 is MNHNY and CDR2 is SVGAGI (reference sequence). The CDR3 runs to 17 residues. V was shortened by 2 bases and J by 4 bases, with 17 bases between the two germline ends.

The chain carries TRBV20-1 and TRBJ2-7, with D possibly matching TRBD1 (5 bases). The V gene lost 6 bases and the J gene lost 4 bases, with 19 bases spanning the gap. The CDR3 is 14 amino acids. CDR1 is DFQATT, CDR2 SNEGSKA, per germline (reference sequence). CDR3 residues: CSASEEGVGYEQYF. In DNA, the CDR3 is TGCAGTGCCAGCGAGGAAGGGGTGGGATACGAGCAGTACTTC.

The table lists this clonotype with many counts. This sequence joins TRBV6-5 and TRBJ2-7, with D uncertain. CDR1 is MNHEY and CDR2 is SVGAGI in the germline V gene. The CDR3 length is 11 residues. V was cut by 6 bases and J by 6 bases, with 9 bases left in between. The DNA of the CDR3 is TGTGCCAGCAGGAGTGGTCTCGAGCAGTACTTC. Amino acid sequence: CASRSGLEQYF.

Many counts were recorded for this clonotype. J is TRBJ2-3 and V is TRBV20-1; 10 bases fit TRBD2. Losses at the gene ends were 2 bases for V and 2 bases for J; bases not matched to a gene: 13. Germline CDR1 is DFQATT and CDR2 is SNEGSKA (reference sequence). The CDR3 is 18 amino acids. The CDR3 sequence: CSARLTSGTVGPTDTQYF. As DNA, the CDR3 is TGCAGTGCTAGATTAACTAGCGGGACCGTGGGGCCCACAGATACGCAGTATTTT.

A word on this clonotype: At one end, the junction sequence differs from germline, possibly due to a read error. Written as DNA, the CDR3 is TGTGTCAGCGAGGGCAGCAGCAATCAGCCCCAGCATTTT. Its protein product is CVSEGSSNQPQHF. The genes are TRBV28 and TRBJ1-5; D not certain. Germline CDR1 is MDHEN and CDR2 is SYDVKM. The CDR3 covers 13 residues.

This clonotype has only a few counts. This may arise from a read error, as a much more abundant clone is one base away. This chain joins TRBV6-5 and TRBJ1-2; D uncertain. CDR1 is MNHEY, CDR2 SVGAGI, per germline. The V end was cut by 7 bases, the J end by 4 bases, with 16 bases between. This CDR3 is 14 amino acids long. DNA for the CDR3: TGTGCCAGCAATTTGGACCGTAAATCCTATGGCTACACCTTC. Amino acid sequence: CASNLDRKSYGYTF.

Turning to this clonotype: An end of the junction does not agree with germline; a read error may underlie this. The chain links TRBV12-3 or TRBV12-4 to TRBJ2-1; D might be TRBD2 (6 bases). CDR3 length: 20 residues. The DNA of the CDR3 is TGTACCAGCCTCCCGGGAGTCAGTTCCTCGGCTAGGAGCTCCTACAATGAGCAGTTCTTC. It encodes CTSLPGVSSSARSSYNEQFF.

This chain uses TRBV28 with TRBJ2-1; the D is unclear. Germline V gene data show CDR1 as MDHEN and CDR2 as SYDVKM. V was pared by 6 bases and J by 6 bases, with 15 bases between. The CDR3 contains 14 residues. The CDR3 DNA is TGTGCCAGCAGCTATGGTCAGATCGCCAATGAGCAGTTCTTC. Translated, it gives CASSYGQIANEQFF.

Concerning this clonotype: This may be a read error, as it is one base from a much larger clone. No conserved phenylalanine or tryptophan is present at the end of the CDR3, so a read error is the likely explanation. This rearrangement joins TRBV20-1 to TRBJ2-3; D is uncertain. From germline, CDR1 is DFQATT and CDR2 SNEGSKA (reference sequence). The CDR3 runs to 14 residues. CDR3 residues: CTPMKQPSTDTQYV. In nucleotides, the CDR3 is TGCACCCCCATGAAGCAGCCTAGCACAGATACGCAGTATGTT.

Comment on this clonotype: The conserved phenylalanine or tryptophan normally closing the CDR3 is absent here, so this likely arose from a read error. CDR3 DNA sequence: TGTGCCAGCTGCTTAATGGAGGGACCTCAGTACTTA. Its protein is CASCLMEGPQYL. The chain combines TRBV11-2 with TRBJ2-5, with D tentatively TRBD2 (6 bases). The germline CDR1 and CDR2 sequences are SGHAT and FQNNGV. The CDR3 consists of 12 residues.

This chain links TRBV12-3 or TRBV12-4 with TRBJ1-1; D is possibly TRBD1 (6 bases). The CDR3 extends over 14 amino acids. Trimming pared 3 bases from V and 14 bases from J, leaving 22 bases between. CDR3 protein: CASSFSGTSLETFF. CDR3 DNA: TGTGCCAGCAGTTTCTCCGGGACAAGTCTTGAAACATTCTTT.

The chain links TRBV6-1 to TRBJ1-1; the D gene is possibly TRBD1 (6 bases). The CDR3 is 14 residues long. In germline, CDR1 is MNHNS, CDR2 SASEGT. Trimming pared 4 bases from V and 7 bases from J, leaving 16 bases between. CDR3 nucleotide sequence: TGTGCCAGCAGTGGTGGGGGGCACAGTTATGAAGCTTTCTTT. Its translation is CASSGGGHSYEAFF.

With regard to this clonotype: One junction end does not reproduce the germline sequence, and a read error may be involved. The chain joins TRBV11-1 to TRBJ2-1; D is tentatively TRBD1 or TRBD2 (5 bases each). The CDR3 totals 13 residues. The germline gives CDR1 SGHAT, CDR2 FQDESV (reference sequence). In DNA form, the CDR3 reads TGTACCAGCCAGTTTGGAGTGGGGGATGAGCAGTTCTTC. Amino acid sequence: CTSQFGVGDEQFF. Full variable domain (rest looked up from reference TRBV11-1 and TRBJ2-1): EAEVAQSPRYKITEKSQAVAFWCDPISGHATLYWYRQILGQGPELLVQFQDESVVDDSQLPKDRFSAERLKGVDSTLKIQPAELGDSAMYLCTSQFGVGDEQFFGPGTRLTVL.

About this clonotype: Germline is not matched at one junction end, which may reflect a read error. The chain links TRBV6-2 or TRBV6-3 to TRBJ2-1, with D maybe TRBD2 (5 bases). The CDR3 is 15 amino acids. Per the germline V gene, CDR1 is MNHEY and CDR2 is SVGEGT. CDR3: CPSRSRRTEAHEQFF. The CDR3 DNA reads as TGTCCCAGCAGATCCCGCCGGACGGAGGCGCATGAGCAGTTCTTC.

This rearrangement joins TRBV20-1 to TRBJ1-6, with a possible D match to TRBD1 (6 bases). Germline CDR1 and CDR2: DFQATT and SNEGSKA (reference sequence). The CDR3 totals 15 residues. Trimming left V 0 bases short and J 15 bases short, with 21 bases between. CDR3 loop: CSARDLDRPYLHLHF. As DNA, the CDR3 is TGCAGTGCTAGAGACCTAGACAGGCCGTATTTACACCTCCACTTT.

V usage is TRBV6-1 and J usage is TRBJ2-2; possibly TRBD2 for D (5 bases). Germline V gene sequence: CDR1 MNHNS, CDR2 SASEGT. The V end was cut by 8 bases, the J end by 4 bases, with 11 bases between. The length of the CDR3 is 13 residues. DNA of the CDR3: TGTGCCAGCCTTGTGGGGAGCACCGGGGAGCTGTTTTTT. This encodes CASLVGSTGELFF.